This TCR beta chain was found in a study of blood T cell repertoires in COVID-19. About the research overall: The cDNA or gDNA used as material had been derived from T cells, B-cell-depleted T cells, or PBMCs.

There are a few counts of this clone. Only in-frame clones appear in the TCRdb table, and some are missing; sequencing was by immunoSEQ multiplex PCR. Here the sample spans fewer than 450,000 clones, 80% to 90% being singletons. The V gene's germline CDR1 is KGHDR and CDR2 SFDVKD. The length of the CDR3 is 15 residues. The V gene end was trimmed by 4 bases and the J gene end by 7 bases; junction bases not matched to a gene: 7. V and J are TRBV24-1 and TRBJ2-1; TRBD2 agrees at 9 bases. The sample taken for sequencing was peripheral blood. This TCR came from a woman aged 50 to 60 with COVID-19, enrolled during active disease. CDR3 coding DNA: TGTGCCACCAGTGACCCTAGCGGGACCACGAATGAGCAGTTCTTC. Translating it yields CATSDPSGTTNEQFF.